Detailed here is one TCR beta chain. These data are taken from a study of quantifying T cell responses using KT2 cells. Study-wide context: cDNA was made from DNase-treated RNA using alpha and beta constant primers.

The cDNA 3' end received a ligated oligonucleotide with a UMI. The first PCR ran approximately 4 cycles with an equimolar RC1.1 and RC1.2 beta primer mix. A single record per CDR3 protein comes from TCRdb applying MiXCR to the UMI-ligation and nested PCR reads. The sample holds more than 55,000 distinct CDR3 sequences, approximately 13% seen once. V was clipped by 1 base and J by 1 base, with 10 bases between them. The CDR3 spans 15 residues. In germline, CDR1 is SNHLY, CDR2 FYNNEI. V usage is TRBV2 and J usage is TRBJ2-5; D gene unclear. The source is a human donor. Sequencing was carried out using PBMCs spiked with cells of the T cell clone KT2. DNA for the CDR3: TGTGCCAGCAGTGAAGGATCACAAACCCAAGAGACCCAGTACTTC. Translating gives CASSEGSQTQETQYF.